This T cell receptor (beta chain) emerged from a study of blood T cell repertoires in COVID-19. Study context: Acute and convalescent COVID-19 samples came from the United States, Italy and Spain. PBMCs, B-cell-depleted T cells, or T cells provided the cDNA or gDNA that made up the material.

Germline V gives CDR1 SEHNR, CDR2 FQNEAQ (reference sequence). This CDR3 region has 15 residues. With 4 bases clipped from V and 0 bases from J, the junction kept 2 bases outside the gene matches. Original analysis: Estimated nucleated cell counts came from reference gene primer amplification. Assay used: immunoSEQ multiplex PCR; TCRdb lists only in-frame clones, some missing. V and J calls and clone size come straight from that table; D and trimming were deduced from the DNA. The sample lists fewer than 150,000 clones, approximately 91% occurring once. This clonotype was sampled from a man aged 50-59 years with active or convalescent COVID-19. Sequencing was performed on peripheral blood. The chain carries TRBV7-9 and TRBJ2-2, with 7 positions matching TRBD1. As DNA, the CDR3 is TGTGCCAGCAGCTCCGGGACAGCGAACACCGGGGAGCTGTTTTTT. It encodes CASSSGTANTGELFF. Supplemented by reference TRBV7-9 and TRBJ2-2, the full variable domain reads DTGVSQNPRHKITKRGQNVTFRCDPISEHNRLYWYRQTLGQGPEFLTYFQNEAQLEKSRLLSDRFSAERPKGSFSTLEIQRTEQGDSAMYLCASSSGTANTGELFFGEGSRLTVL.